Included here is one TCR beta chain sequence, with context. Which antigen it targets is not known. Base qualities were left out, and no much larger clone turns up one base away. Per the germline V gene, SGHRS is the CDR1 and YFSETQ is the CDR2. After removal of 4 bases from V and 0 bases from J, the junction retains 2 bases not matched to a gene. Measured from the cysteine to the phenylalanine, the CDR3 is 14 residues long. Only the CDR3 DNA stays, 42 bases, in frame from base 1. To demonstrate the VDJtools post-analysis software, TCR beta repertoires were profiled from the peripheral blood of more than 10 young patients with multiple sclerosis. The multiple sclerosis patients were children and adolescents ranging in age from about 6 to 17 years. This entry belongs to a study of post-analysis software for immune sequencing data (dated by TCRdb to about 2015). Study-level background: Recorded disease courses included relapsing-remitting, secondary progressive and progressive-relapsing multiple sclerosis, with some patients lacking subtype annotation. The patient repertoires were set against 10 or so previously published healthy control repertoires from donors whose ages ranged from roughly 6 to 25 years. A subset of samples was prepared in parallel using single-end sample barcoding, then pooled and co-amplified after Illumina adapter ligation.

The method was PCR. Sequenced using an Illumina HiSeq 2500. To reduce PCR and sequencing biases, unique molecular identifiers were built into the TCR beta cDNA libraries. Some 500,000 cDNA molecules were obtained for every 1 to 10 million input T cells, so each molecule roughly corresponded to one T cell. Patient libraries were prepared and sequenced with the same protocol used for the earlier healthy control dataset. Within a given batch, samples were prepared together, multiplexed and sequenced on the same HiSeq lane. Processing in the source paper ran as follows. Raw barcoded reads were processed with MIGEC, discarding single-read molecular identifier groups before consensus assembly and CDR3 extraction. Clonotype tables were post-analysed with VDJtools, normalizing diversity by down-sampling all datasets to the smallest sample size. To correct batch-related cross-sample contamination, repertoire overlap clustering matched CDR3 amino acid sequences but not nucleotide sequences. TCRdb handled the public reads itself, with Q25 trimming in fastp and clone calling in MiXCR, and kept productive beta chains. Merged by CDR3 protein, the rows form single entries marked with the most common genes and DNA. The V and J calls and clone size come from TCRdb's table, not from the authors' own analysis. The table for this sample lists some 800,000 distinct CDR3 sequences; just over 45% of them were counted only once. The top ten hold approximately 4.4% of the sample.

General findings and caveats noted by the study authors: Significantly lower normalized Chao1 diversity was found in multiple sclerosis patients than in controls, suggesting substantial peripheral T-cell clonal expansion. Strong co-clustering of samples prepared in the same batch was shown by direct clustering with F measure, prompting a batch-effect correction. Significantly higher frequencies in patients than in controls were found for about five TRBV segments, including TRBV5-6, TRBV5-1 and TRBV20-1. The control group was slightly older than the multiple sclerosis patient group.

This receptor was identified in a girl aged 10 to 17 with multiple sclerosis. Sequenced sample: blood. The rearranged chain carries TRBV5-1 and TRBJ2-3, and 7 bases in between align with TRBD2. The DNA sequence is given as TGCGCCAGCAGCCGGGAGGCTAGCACAGATACGCAGTATTTT. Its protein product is CASSREASTDTQYF.